This T cell receptor (delta chain) was documented in a study of γδ T cells in repeated Plasmodium falciparum infection. In the study overall: Each infection was followed by sampling at 21 days, plus baseline and some pre-infection draws.

This clone was observed many times. The antigen remains undetermined. The amino acid sequence in TCRdb belongs to a much larger clone and departs from this DNA's translation at residue 14, likely a sequencing read error; the sequence shown is translated from the DNA. TCRdb applied CATT to the multiplex PCR reads for clone calling. The table lists about 89,000 delta-chain clones, over 1.1% of them singletons. The CDR3 covers 23 residues. Germline CDR1 and CDR2: TSWWSYY and QGS. J lost 0 bases, V lost 1 base, and 23 bases had no gene match. Flow sorting of PBMC yielded separate Vgamma9/Vdelta2+ and Vdelta2-negative gammadelta T cell populations for bulk repertoire analysis. Findings of the study overall: Vdelta2-negative gammadelta repertoires, largely Vdelta1+, seemingly showed infection-driven waves of new clonal selection. Vgamma9/Vdelta2+ T cells showed a stable polyclonal repertoire with shared TCRgamma sequences.

The sequence derives from a pool of human donors (malaria-infected and uninfected, not separated). The chain joins TRDV1 to TRDJ1; 10 positions match TRDD3. The material sequenced was gamma-delta T cells from blood. This chain's CDR3 is CALGEPLSVLGDPRLGYTDKLIF. CDR3 nucleotides: TGTGCTCTTGGGGAACCGCTCTCTGTACTGGGGGATCCCCGCCTGGGATACACCGATAAACTCATCTTT.